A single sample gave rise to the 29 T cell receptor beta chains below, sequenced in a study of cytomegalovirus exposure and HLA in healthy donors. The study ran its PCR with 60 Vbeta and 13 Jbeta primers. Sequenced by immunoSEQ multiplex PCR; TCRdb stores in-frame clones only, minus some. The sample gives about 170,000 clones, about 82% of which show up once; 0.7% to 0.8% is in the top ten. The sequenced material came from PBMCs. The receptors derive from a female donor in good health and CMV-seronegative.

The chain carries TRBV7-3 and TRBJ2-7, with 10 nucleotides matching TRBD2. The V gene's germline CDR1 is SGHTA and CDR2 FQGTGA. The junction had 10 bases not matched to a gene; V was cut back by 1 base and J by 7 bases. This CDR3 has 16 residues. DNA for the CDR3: TGTGCCAGCAGCTTAAACGGTCTAGCGGGGGCCGGGGAGCAGTACTTC. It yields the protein CASSLNGLAGAGEQYF.

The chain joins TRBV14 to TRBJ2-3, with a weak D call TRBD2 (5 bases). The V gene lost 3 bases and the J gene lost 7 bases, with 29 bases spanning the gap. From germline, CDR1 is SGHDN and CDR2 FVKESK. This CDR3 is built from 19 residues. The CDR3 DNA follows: TGTGCCAGCAGCCAGCCCGTCGGACTCCACCTGCCCCACCGAAATACGCAGTATTTT. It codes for CASSQPVGLHLPHRNTQYF.

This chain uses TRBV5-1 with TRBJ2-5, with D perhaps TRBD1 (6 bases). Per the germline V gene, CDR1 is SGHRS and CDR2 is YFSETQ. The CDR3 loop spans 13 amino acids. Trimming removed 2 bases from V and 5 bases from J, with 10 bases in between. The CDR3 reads CASSFGGQETQYF. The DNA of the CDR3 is TGCGCCAGCAGCTTTGGGGGCCAGGAGACCCAGTACTTC.

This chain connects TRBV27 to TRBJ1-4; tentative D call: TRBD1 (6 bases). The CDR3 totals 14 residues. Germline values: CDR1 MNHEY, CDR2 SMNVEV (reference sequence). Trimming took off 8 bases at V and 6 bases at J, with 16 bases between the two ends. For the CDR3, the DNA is TGTGCCAGCTCTAAGCGCAGGGGCGATGAAAAACTGTTTTTT. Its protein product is CASSKRRGDEKLFF.

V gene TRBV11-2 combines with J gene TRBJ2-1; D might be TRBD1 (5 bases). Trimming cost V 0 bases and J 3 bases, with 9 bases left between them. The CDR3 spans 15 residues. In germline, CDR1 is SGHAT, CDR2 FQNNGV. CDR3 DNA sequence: TGTGCCAGCAGCTTAGAGGGGCAGAGCTACAATGAGCAGTTCTTC. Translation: CASSLEGQSYNEQFF.

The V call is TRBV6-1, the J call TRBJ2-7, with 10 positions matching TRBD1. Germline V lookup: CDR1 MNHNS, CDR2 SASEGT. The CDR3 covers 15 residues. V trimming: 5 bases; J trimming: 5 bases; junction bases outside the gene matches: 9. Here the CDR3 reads CASSPRGTGDNEQYF. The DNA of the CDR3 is TGTGCCAGCAGTCCCAGGGGGACAGGGGATAACGAGCAGTACTTC.

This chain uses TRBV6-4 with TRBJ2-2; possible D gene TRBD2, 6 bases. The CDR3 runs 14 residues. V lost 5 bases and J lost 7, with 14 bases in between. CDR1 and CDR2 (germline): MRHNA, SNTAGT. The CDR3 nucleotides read TGTGCCAGCAGTCTTCGGGGGAGCGTCGGGGAGCTGTTTTTT. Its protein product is CASSLRGSVGELFF.

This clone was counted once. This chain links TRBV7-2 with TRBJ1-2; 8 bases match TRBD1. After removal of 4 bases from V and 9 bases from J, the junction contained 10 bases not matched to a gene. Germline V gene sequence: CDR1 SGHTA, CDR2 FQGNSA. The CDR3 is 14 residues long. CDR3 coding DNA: TGTGCCAGCAGCTCTGGACAGGGTGGAAAACGCTACACCTTC. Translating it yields CASSSGQGGKRYTF.

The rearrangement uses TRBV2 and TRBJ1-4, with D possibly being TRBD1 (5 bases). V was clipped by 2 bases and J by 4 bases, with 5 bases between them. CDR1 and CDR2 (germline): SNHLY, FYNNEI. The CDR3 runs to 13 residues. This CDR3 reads CASSERGNEKLFF. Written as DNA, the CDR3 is TGTGCCAGCAGTGAAAGGGGTAATGAAAAACTGTTTTTT.

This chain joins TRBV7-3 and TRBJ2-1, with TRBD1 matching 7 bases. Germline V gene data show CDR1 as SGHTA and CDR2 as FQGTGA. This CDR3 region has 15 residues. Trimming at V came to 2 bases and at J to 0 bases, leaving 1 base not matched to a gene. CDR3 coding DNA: TGTGCCAGCAGCTTACAGGGGGACTCCTACAATGAGCAGTTCTTC. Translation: CASSLQGDSYNEQFF.

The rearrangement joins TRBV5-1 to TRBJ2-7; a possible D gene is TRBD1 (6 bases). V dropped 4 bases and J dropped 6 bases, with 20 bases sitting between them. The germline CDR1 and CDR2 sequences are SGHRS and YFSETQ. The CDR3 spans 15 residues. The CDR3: CASSETNQGLGEQYF. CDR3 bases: TGCGCCAGCAGCGAAACCAATCAGGGGCTCGGCGAGCAGTACTTC. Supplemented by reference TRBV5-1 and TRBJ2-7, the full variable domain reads KAGVTQTPRYLIKTRGQQVTLSCSPISGHRSVSWYQQTPGQGLQFLFEYFSETQRNKGNFPGRFSGRQFSNSRSEMNVSTLELGDSALYLCASSETNQGLGEQYFGPGTRLTVT.

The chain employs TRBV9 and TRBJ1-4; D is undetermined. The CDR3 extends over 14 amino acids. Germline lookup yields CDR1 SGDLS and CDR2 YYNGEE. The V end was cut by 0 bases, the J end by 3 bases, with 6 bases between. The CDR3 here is CASSVVQSNEKLFF. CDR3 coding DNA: TGTGCCAGCAGCGTAGTGCAGTCTAATGAAAAACTGTTTTTT.

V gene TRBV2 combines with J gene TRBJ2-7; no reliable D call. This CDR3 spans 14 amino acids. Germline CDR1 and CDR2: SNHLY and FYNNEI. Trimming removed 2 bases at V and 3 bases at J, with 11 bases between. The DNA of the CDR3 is TGTGCCAGCAGTGAATCCGTCGGTAACTACGAGCAGTACTTC. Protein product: CASSESVGNYEQYF.

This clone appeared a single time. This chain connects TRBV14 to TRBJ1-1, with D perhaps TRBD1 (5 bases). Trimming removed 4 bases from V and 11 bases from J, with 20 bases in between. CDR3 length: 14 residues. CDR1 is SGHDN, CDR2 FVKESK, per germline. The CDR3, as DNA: TGTGCCAGCAGCCCCGACTCCCAGGGTGTTGCCGCTTTCTTT. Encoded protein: CASSPDSQGVAAFF.

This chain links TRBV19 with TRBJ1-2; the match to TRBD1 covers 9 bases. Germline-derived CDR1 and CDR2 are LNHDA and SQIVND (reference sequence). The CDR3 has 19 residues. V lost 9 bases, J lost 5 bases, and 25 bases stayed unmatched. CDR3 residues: CASSNRGPRGGVGSYGYTF. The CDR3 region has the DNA TGTGCCAGCTCAAACAGGGGGCCGAGGGGGGGCGTCGGTAGTTATGGCTACACCTTC.

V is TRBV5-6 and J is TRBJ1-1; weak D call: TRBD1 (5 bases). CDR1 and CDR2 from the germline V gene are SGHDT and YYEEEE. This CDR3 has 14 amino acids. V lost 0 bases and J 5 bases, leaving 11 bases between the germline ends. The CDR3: CASSLEGESTEAFF. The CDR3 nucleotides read TGTGCCAGCAGCTTGGAAGGGGAAAGTACTGAAGCTTTCTTT.

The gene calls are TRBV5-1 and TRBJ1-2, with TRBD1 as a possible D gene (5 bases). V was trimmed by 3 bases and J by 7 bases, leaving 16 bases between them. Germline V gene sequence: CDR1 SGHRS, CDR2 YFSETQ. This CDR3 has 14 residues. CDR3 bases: TGCGCCAGCAGCTGGGAAACCGGCGGGGCTGGCTACACCTTC. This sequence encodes CASSWETGGAGYTF.

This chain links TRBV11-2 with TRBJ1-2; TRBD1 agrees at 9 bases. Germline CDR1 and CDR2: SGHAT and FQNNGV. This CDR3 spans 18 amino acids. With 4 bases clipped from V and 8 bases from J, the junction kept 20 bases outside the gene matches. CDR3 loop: CASSSLPNRGPASSGYTF. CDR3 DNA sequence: TGTGCCAGCAGCTCCTTACCGAACAGGGGGCCGGCGTCAAGCGGCTACACCTTC.

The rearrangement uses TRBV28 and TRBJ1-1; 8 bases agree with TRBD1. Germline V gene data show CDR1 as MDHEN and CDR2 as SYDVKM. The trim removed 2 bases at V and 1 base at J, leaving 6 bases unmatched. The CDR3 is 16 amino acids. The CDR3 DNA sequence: TGTGCCAGCAGTTTAAACAGGGGGGCGGGGAACACTGAAGCTTTCTTT. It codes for CASSLNRGAGNTEAFF.

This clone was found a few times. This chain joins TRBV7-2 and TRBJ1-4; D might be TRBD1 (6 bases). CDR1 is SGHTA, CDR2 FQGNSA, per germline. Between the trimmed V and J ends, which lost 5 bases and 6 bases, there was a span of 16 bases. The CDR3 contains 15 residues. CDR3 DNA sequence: TGTGCCAGCAGCCATTACAGGGTAGGGGATGAAAAACTGTTTTTT. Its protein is CASSHYRVGDEKLFF.

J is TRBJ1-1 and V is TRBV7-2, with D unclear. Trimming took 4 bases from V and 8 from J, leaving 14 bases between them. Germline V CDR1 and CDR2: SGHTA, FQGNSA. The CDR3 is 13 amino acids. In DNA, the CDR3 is TGTGCCAGCAGCTCGATCGGGAAGGGAGAAGCTTTCTTT. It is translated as CASSSIGKGEAFF.

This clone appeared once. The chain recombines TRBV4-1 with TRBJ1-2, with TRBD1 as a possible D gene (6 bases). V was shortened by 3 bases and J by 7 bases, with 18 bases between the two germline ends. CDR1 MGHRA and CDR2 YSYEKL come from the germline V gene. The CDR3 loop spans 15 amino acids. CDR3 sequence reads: CASSQVQGGFLGYTF. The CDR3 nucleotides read TGCGCCAGCAGCCAGGTACAGGGCGGTTTTCTTGGCTACACCTTC.

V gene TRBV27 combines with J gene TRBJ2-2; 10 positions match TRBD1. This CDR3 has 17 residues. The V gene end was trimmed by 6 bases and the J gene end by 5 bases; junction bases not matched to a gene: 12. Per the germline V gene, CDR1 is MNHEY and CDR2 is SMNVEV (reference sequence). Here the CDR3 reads CASRNDRGPMSTGELFF. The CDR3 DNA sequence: TGTGCCAGCAGGAACGACAGGGGGCCAATGTCAACCGGGGAGCTGTTTTTT.

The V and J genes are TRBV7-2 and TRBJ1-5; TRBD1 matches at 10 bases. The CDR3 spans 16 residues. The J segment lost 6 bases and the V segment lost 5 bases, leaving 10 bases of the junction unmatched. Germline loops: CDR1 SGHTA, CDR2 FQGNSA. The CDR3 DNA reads TGTGCCAGCAGCCCCGGGACAGGGGTACGTGGTCAGCCCCAGCATTTT. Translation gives CASSPGTGVRGQPQHF.

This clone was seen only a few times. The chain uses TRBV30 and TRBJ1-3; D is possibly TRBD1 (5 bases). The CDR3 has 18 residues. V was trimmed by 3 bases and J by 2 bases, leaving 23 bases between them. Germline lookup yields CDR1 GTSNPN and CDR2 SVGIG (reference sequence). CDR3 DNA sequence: TGTGCCTGGAGCCTCCGCGCGTGGGGCAGGAATACTGGAAACACCATATATTTT. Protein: CAWSLRAWGRNTGNTIYF.

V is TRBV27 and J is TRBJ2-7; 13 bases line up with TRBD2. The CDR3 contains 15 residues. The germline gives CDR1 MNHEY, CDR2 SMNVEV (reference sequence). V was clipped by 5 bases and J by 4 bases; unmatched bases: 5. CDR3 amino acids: CASSGGLAGIYEQYF. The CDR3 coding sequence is TGTGCCAGCAGTGGGGGACTAGCGGGAATTTACGAGCAGTACTTC.

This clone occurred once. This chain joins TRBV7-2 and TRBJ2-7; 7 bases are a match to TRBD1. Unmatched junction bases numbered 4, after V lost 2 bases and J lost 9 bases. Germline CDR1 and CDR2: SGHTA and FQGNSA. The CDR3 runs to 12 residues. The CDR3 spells CASSLLGQWQYF. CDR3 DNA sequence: TGTGCCAGCAGCTTATTGGGACAGTGGCAGTACTTC.

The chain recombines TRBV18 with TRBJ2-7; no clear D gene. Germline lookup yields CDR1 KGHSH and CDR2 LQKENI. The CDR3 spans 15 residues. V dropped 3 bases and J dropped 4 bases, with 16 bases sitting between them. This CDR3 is CASSPGPPQLYEQYF. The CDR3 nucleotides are TGTGCCAGCTCACCGGGCCCGCCCCAGCTTTACGAGCAGTACTTC.

In DNA form, the CDR3 reads TGCGCCAGCAGCTTGGTAGGGGATCAGCCCCAGCATTTT. As protein: CASSLVGDQPQHF. The genes are TRBV5-1 and TRBJ1-5; D possibly corresponds to TRBD1 (5 bases). Germline V gene data show CDR1 as SGHRS and CDR2 as YFSETQ. This CDR3 has 13 amino acids. Trimming left V 0 bases short and J 5 bases short, with 6 bases between.